These 9 T cell receptor beta chains share one sample of origin, sequenced in a study of blood T cell repertoires in COVID-19. The assay was immunoSEQ multiplex PCR, and TCRdb's table has in-frame clones only and misses some. The sample holds 350,000 to 450,000 clones, about 88% seen once. Material for sequencing was PBMCs or T cells enriched from blood (not recorded which). These receptors all stem from a woman aged 18-29 years who had been exposed to COVID-19.

The chain recombines TRBV2 with TRBJ1-6; possible D gene TRBD1, 6 bases. V was trimmed by 5 bases and J by 5 bases, leaving 10 bases between them. This CDR3 contains 14 residues. Per the germline V gene, CDR1 is SNHLY and CDR2 is FYNNEI. The CDR3 loop reads CASSRQADNSPLHF. CDR3 bases: TGTGCCAGCAGTCGACAGGCAGATAATTCACCCCTCCACTTT.

CDR3 nucleotide sequence: TGTGCCAGCTCCAGTTGGGCACCCGGGGAGCTGTTTTTT. This sequence encodes CASSSWAPGELFF. This chain uses TRBV2 with TRBJ2-2; D unclear. The V and J ends lost 8 bases and 6 bases respectively, with 13 bases between them. This CDR3 region has 13 residues. Per germline, CDR1 SNHLY and CDR2 FYNNEI. The whole variable domain, remainder taken from reference TRBV2 and TRBJ2-2, is EPEVTQTPSHQVTQMGQEVILRCVPISNHLYFYWYRQILGQKVEFLVSFYNNEISEKSEIFDDQFSVERPDGSNFTLKIRSTKLEDSAMYFCASSSWAPGELFFGEGSRLTVL.

The chain employs TRBV2 and TRBJ2-7; a possible D gene is TRBD1 (5 bases). Germline CDR1 and CDR2: SNHLY and FYNNEI. V lost 3 bases and J lost 3, with 18 bases in between. This CDR3 has 16 residues. DNA of the CDR3: TGTGCCAGCAGTGACGGTCCGCAGGGTCAGGACTACGAGCAGTACTTC. This encodes CASSDGPQGQDYEQYF.

The V and J genes are TRBV6-2 or TRBV6-3 and TRBJ1-1, with a tentative D call TRBD1 (5 bases). Germline V gene data show CDR1 as MNHEY and CDR2 as SVGEGT. CDR3 length: 17 residues. Trimming took off 6 bases at V and 6 bases at J, with 26 bases between the two ends. CDR3 coding DNA: TGTGCCAGCAGCCCGGCCCCTGGCGGGGCCGCTGGATCTGAAGCTTTCTTT. It codes for CASSPAPGGAAGSEAFF.

The rearrangement joins TRBV3-1 (or the pseudogene TRBV3-2) to TRBJ2-2; 8 nucleotides align to TRBD1. V shed 6 bases, J shed 6 bases, and the junction held 12 bases outside the gene matches. The CDR3 has 16 residues. Germline lookup yields CDR1 LGHDT and CDR2 YNNKEL (reference sequence). The CDR3 sequence: CASSPRSGTGAGELFF. The CDR3 bases are TGTGCCAGCAGTCCACGGTCCGGGACAGGCGCCGGGGAGCTGTTTTTT.

The V gene is TRBV5-1, the J gene TRBJ2-5, with 7 bases that match TRBD1. The CDR3 spans 13 residues. With V trimmed by 9 bases and J by 5 bases, 10 bases remained unmatched. Germline V CDR1 and CDR2: SGHRS, YFSETQ. This CDR3 reads CATSGQVAETQYF. CDR3 nucleotides: TGCGCCACCTCCGGACAGGTTGCGGAGACCCAGTACTTC.

This clone was observed a single time. The chain combines TRBV27 with TRBJ2-1; the match to TRBD2 covers 13 bases. The CDR3 spans 16 residues. The germline gives CDR1 MNHEY, CDR2 SMNVEV (reference sequence). V shed 5 bases, J shed 8 bases, and the junction held 9 bases outside the gene matches. The CDR3 reads CASSARLAGGDYEQFF. The CDR3, as DNA: TGTGCCAGCAGTGCGCGACTAGCGGGAGGCGACTATGAGCAGTTCTTC.

V usage is TRBV5-1 and J usage is TRBJ2-6; no clear D. This CDR3 has 16 amino acids. Trimming cost V 4 bases and J 0 bases, with 11 bases left between them. CDR1 is SGHRS and CDR2 is YFSETQ in the germline V gene. CDR3 coding DNA: TGCGCCAGCAGCCAGACTCTTTACTCTGGGGCCAACGTCCTGACTTTC. Translation: CASSQTLYSGANVLTF.

CDR3 sequence (DNA): TGTGCCAGCAGCCAAGAGGCTAGCGGGAAAAGGTTCTTC. This sequence encodes CASSQEASGKRFF. The J gene is TRBJ2-1, the V gene TRBV3-1 (or the pseudogene TRBV3-2); 9 bases fit TRBD2. This CDR3 contains 13 residues. After removal of 0 bases from V and 15 bases from J, the junction contained 6 bases not matched to a gene. Germline CDR1 LGHDT, CDR2 YNNKEL (reference sequence).